This record concerns one TCR beta chain sequence. The junction shows a germline mismatch at one end, possibly a read error. From genomic DNA, two-round multiplex PCR was used to amplify TCR beta CDR3. Initially, in first-round PCR, primers specific to each TRBV and TRBJ gene were used. TCRdb recomputed calls from the multiplex PCR reads with MiXCR, one row per CDR3 protein. Found here are about 20,000 distinct CDR3 sequences, approximately 42% of them singletons; the top ten hold around 60%. The data originate from a study of prognosis after radiotherapy for stage I lung cancer. Across the whole study: The study included approximately 14 patients with newly diagnosed primary stage I lung tumors and a few with oligometastatic NSCLC after surgical resection of the primary tumor.

The source is a donor aged 50 or older with non-small cell lung cancer. The material sequenced was PBMCs, taken before or after stereotactic body radiation therapy (not recorded which).

CDR3 sequence reads: CVSSFGAGTASYEQYF. CDR3 coding DNA: TGTGTCAGCAGCTTTGGAGCCGGGACAGCGTCCTACGAGCAGTACTTC. This sequence joins TRBV11-3 and TRBJ2-7; 7 nucleotides align to TRBD1. CDR1 is SGHNT and CDR2 is YENEEA in the germline V gene. The CDR3 loop spans 16 amino acids.